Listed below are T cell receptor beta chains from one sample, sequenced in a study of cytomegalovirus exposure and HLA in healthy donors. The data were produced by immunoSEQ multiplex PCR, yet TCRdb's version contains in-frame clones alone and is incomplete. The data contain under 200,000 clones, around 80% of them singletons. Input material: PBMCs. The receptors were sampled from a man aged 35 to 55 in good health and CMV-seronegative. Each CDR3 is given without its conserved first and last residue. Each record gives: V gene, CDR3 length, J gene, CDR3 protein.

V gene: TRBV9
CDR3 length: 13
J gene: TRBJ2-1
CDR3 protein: ASSVRGETYNEQF

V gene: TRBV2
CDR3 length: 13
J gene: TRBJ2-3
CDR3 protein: ASSMGAPVRDTQY

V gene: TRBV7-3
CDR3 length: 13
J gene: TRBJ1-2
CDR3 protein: ASSLTGGGVEGYT

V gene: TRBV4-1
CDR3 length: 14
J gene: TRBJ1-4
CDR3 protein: ASSQVGPGTNEKLF

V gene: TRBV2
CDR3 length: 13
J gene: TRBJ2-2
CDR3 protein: ASNPGGQNTGELF

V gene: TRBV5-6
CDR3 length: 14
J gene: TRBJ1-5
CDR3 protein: ASSLAGQAFNQPQH

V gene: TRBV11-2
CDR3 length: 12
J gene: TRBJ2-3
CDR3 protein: ASQTSGGVDTQY

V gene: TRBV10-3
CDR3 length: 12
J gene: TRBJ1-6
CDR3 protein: AIREGREGSPLH

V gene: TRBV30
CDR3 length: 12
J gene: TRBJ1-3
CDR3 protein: AWAPGSSGNTIY

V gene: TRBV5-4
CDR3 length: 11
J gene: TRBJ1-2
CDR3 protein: ASSPQGGYGYT

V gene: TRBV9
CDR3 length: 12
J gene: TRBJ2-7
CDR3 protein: ASTPISGSYEQY

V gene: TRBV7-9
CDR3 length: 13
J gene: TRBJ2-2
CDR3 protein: ASSRTGDPTGELF

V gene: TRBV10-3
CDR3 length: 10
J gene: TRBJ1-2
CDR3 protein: AIRGANYGYT

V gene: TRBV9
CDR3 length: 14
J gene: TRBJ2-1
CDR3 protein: ASSVDPLNRANEQF

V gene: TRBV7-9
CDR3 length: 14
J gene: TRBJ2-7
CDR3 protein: ASSYSSGHLSYEQY

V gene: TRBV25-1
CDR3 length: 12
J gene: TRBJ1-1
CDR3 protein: ASGPRGINTEAF

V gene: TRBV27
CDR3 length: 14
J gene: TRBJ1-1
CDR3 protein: ASSWNAGTPNTEAF

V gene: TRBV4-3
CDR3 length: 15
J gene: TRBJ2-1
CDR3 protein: ASSPHPGSRGGNEQF

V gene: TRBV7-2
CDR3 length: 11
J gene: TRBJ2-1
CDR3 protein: ASSSIVLNEQF

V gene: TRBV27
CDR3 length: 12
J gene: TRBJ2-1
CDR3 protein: ASSLRSSYNEQF

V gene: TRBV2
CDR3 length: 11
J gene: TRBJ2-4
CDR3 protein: ASSEDTKNIQY

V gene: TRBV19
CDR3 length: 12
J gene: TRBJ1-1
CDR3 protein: ASIVRGHGTEAF

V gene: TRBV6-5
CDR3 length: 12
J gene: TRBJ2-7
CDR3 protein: ASTSGGPPYEQY

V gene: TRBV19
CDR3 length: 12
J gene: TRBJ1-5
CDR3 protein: ASKEGRGNQPQH

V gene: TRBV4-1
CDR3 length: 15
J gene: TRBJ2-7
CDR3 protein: ASSQASSAGSSYEQY

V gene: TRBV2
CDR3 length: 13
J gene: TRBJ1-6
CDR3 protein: ASSERREARSPLH

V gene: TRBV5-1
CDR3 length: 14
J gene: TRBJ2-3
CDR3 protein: ASSRGLAGGTDTQY

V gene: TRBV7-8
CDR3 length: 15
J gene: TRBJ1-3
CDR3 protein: ASSLAENRRTGNTIY

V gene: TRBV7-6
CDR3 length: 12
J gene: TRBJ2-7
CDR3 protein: ASSLGVELYEQY

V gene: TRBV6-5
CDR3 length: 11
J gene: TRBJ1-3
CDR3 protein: ASSPVSGNTIY

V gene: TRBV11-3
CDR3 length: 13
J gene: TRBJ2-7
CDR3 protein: ASSLGQGANYEQY

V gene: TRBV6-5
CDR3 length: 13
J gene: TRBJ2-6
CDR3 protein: ASSYSYSGANVLT

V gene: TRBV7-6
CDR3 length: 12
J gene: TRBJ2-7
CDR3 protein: ASSFGQGTYEQY

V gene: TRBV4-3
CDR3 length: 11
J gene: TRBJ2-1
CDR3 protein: ASSQDPENEQF

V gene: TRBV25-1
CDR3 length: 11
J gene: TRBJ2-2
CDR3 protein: ASSAQGAGELF

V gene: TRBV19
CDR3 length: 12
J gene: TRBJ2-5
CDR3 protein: ASSLRLQPGTQY

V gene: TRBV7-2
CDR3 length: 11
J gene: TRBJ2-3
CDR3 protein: ASSLVEYGTQY

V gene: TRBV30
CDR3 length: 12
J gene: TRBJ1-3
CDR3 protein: AYYPTGAGNTIY

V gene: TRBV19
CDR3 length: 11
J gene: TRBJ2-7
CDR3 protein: ASSPTVSYEQY

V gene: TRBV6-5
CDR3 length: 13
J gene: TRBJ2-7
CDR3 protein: ASSSGQGGSYEQY

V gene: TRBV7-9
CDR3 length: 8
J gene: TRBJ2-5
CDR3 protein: SSSEGTQY

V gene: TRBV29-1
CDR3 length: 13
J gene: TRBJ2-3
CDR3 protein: SVETGQGTTDTQY

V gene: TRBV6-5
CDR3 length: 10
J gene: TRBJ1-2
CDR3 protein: ASSGSTGGYT